This T cell receptor beta chain was recovered during a study of T-cell reconstitution after alpha-beta-depleted transplantation in children. Study observations and caveats: In patients about two months after transplant, alpha-beta T cells reportedly arose from several hundred expanded graft clones.

V was cut by 7 bases and J by 7 bases, with 13 bases left in between. In germline, CDR1 is DFQATT, CDR2 SNEGSKA (reference sequence). This CDR3 comprises 11 residues. This clonotype has a count of ten or more. Its antigen remains unidentified. The TCRbeta library was prepared with unique molecular identifiers. TCRdb reprocessed the PCR reads with MiXCR, giving one entry per CDR3 protein. The sample gives about 110,000 distinct CDR3 sequences, 6.4% of which show up once; around 23% is in the top ten. Sequencing was performed on PBMCs, mostly from graft donor cells, taken 360 days after TCRalphabeta/CD19-depleted stem cell transplant. This TCR derives from a male patient aged 2 to 10 who had a stem cell transplant for acute lymphoblastic leukemia, so the T cells may come from the graft donor. This chain joins TRBV20-1 and TRBJ1-1; D unresolved. The CDR3 bases are TGCAGTGGCGCTGGAGGGATTGAAGCTTTCTTT. Protein sequence: CSGAGGIEAFF.